Listed below are T cell receptor beta chains from one sample, sequenced in a study of blood T cell repertoires in COVID-19. TCRdb's table, derived via immunoSEQ multiplex PCR, lists solely in-frame clones and lacks some. Altogether approximately 240,000 clones are present, more than 80% being singletons, with the ten largest covering 3% to 3.5%. The sequenced material came from PBMCs or T cells enriched from blood (not recorded which). The receptors here all came from a woman aged 18-29 years in a cohort exposed to, infected with or recovered from COVID-19 (not recorded which). Each CDR3 is given with its conserved first and last residue. Fields, in order: V gene, D gene, J gene, clone size, CDR3 protein, CDR3 DNA. D genes are given only for firm matches. Clone size is stated in some rows and not others, as once, few, many or a class when expanded.

TRBV7-9	TRBD1	TRBJ1-6	NA	CASSPGQGANDSPLHF	TGTGCCAGCAGCCCGGGACAGGGAGCAAATGATTCACCCCTCCACTTT
TRBV7-2	TRBD1	TRBJ2-3	NA	CASSPRDRGPLAQYF	TGTGCCAGCAGCCCCCGCGACAGGGGCCCATTGGCGCAGTATTTT
TRBV2	NA	TRBJ2-7	NA	CASILGHGYEQYF	TGTGCCAGCATATTAGGACACGGCTACGAGCAGTACTTC
TRBV6-5	NA	TRBJ1-2	NA	CASSYSPDSSYGYTF	TGTGCCAGCAGTTACTCGCCGGACAGCTCCTATGGCTACACCTTC
TRBV2	TRBD1	TRBJ1-1	NA	CASSAQGSNTEAFF	TGTGCCAGCAGTGCACAGGGGAGTAACACTGAAGCTTTCTTT
TRBV18	TRBD1	TRBJ1-1	few	CASGGQANTEAFF	TGTGCCAGCGGGGGACAGGCGAACACTGAAGCTTTCTTT
TRBV7-9	NA	TRBJ1-1	NA	CASSLGSGVWTEAFF	TGTGCCAGCAGCTTAGGGTCCGGGGTTTGGACTGAAGCTTTCTTT
TRBV11-1	NA	TRBJ2-7	once	CASSLAGQLSYEQYF	TGTGCCAGCAGCTTAGCGGGACAACTCTCCTACGAGCAGTACTTC
TRBV19	TRBD2	TRBJ2-3	NA	CASSIGTSPDTQYF	TGTGCCAGTAGTATAGGGACTAGCCCAGATACGCAGTATTTT
TRBV10-3	TRBD1	TRBJ1-1	NA	CATGTGDLNTEAFF	TGTGCCACGGGGACAGGGGACTTGAACACTGAAGCTTTCTTT
TRBV19	NA	TRBJ1-1	once	CASRTEAAGSDEAFF	TGTGCCAGTAGGACAGAGGCGGCAGGGTCGGATGAAGCTTTCTTT
TRBV7-8	TRBD1	TRBJ1-6	NA	CASSLEQGFQSPLHF	TGTGCCAGCAGCTTAGAACAGGGGTTTCAATCACCCCTCCACTTT
TRBV5-4	TRBD2	TRBJ2-1	few	CASSLLSGRTRGRGLF	TGTGCCAGCAGCTTGCTGTCAGGGCGGACTAGGGGTCGAGGGCTCTTC
TRBV2	NA	TRBJ1-6	NA	CASMSVADSPLHF	TGTGCCAGCATGTCGGTTGCTGATTCACCCCTCCACTTT
TRBV4-2	NA	TRBJ2-3	NA	CASSPTWGGPTDTQYF	TGTGCCAGCAGCCCAACTTGGGGGGGGCCCACAGATACGCAGTATTTT
TRBV6-1	NA	TRBJ2-2	NA	CASSELRAAGELFF	TGTGCCAGCAGTGAACTCAGGGCAGCCGGGGAGCTGTTTTTT
TRBV5-4	NA	TRBJ1-2	NA	CASSLITAPHNYGYTF	TGTGCCAGCAGCTTGATAACCGCGCCCCATAACTATGGCTACACCTTC
TRBV2	NA	TRBJ1-6	NA	CASSEEVSRHHF	TGTGCCAGCAGTGAAGAGGTGTCGCGGCACCACTTT
TRBV11-3	NA	TRBJ1-2	NA	CASSLDTKNYGYTF	TGTGCCAGCAGCTTGGACACCAAAAACTATGGCTACACCTTC
TRBV5-8	TRBD1	TRBJ1-5	few	CASSGGAGTGVQPQHF	TGTGCCAGCAGCGGGGGCGCTGGGACAGGAGTTCAGCCCCAGCATTTT
TRBV11-3	TRBD1	TRBJ1-3	once	CASSLDPDRAGNTIYF	TGTGCCAGCAGCTTAGATCCGGACAGGGCTGGAAACACCATATATTTT
TRBV27	NA	TRBJ1-1	once	CASRFGLNTEAFF	TGTGCCAGCAGGTTCGGGTTGAACACTGAAGCTTTCTTT
TRBV7-9	NA	TRBJ2-3	NA	CASSLPRDIGTDTQYF	TGTGCCAGCAGCCTACCTAGGGACATCGGCACAGATACGCAGTATTTT
TRBV5-1	TRBD2	TRBJ2-3	NA	CASSLAIAGVASTDTQYF	TGCGCCAGCAGCTTGGCCATAGCGGGGGTTGCTAGCACAGATACGCAGTATTTT
TRBV27	NA	TRBJ1-6	NA	CASSLMSPVAGSSYNSPLHF	TGTGCCAGCAGTTTAATGTCCCCCGTCGCGGGAAGCTCCTATAATTCACCCCTCCACTTT